What follows is one T cell receptor beta chain and its context. These data originate in a study of blood T cell repertoires in COVID-19. CDR1 is SGHRS and CDR2 is YFSETQ in the germline V gene. The V end was cut by 1 base, the J end by 2 bases, with 12 bases between. This CDR3 region has 15 residues. Generated by immunoSEQ multiplex PCR, the TCRdb table keeps only in-frame clones and is missing some. This table has around 300,000 clones, around 90% appearing once. Source material: peripheral blood. The V call is TRBV5-1, the J call TRBJ2-5; tentatively, D is TRBD2 (6 bases). This TCR was sampled from a man in his fifties with active or convalescent COVID-19. CDR3 region: CASSLYGGKQETQYF. The CDR3 nucleotides are TGCGCCAGCAGCTTGTATGGGGGGAAACAAGAGACCCAGTACTTC. The whole variable domain, filled in from reference TRBV5-1 and TRBJ2-5, reads KAGVTQTPRYLIKTRGQQVTLSCSPISGHRSVSWYQQTPGQGLQFLFEYFSETQRNKGNFPGRFSGRQFSNSRSEMNVSTLELGDSALYLCASSLYGGKQETQYFGPGTRLLVL.